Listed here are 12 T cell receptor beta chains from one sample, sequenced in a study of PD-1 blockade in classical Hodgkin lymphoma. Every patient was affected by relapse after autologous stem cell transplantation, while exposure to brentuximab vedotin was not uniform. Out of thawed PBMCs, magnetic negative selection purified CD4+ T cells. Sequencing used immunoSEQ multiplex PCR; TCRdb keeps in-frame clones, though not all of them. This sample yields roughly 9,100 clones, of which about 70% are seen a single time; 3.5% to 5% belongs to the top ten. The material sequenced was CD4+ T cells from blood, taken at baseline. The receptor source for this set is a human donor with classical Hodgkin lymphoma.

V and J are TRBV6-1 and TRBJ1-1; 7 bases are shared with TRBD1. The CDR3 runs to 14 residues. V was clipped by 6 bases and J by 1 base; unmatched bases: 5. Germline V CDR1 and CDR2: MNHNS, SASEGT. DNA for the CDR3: TGTGCCAGCAGCAGGGGGTGGAAGAACACTGAAGCTTTCTTT. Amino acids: CASSRGWKNTEAFF.

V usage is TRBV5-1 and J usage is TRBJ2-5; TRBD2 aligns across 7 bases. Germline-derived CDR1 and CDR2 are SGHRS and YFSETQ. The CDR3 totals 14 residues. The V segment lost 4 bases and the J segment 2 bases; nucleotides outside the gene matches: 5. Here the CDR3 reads CASSPGGNQETQYF. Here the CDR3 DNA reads TGCGCCAGCAGCCCGGGGGGAAATCAAGAGACCCAGTACTTC.

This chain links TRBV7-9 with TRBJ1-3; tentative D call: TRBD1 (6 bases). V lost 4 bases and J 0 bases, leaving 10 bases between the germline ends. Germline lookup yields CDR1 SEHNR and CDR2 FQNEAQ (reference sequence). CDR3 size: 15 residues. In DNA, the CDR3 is TGTGCCAGCAGCTCTCGGACAGACTCTGGAAACACCATATATTTT. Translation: CASSSRTDSGNTIYF.

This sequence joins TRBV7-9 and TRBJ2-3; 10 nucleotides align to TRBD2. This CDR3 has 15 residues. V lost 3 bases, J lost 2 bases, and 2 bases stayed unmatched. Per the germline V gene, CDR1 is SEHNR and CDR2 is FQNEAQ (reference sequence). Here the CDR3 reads CASSLTSGFTDTQYF. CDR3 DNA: TGTGCCAGCAGCTTGACTAGCGGGTTCACAGATACGCAGTATTTT.

CDR3 amino acids: CASSLDEREWFF. In DNA form, the CDR3 reads TGTGCCAGCAGCTTAGATGAGCGGGAGTGGTTCTTC. The V and J genes are TRBV7-9 and TRBJ2-1; 8 nucleotides match TRBD2. Trimming removed 1 base from V and 15 bases from J; junction bases left unmatched: 5. Per germline, CDR1 SEHNR and CDR2 FQNEAQ (reference sequence). This CDR3 is built from 12 residues.

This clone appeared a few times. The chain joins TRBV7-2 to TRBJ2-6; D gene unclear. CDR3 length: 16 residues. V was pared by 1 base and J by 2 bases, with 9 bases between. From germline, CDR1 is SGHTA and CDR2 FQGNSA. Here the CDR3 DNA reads TGTGCCAGCAGCTTAGTGTCGGGCACTGGGGCCAACGTCCTGACTTTC. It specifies CASSLVSGTGANVLTF.

CDR3 sequence reads: CASSLGGSSDAYEQYF. DNA for the CDR3: TGCGCCAGCAGCTTGGGGGGCTCCTCAGATGCCTACGAGCAGTACTTC. The gene calls are TRBV5-1 and TRBJ2-7, with TRBD1 as a possible D gene (5 bases). CDR3 length: 16 residues. In germline, CDR1 is SGHRS, CDR2 YFSETQ. V was cut by 0 bases and J by 2 bases, with 15 bases left in between.

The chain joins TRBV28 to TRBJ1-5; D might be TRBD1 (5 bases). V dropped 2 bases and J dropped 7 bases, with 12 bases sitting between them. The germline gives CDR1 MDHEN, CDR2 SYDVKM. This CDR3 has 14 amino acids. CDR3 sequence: CASSLRGPGQPQHF. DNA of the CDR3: TGTGCCAGCAGTTTAAGGGGACCGGGGCAGCCCCAGCATTTT.

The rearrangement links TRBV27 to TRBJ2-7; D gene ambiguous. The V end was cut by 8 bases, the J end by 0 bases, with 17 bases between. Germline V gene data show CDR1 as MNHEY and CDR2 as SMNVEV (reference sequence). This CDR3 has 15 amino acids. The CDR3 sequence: CASGSQLLGSYEQYF. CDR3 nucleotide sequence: TGTGCCAGCGGATCCCAGCTTCTTGGCTCCTACGAGCAGTACTTC.

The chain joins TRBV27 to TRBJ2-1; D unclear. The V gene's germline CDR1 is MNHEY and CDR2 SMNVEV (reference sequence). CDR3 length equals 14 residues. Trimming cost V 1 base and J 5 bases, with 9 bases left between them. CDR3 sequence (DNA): TGTGCCAGCAGTTTATTGGCCAAACACAATGAGCAGTTCTTC. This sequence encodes CASSLLAKHNEQFF.

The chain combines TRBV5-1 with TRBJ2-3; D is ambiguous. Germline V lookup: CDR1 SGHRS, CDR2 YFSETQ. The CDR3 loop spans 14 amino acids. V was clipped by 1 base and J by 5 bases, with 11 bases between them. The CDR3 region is CASSLTPREDTQYF. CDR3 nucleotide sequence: TGCGCCAGCAGCTTGACTCCCAGAGAAGATACGCAGTATTTT.

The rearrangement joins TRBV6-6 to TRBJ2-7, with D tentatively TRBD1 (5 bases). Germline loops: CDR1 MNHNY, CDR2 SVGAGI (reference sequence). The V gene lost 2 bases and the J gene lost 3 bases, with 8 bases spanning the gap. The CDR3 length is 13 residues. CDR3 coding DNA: TGTGCCAGCAGTTACCAGGGTGGCTACGAGCAGTACTTC. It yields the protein CASSYQGGYEQYF.